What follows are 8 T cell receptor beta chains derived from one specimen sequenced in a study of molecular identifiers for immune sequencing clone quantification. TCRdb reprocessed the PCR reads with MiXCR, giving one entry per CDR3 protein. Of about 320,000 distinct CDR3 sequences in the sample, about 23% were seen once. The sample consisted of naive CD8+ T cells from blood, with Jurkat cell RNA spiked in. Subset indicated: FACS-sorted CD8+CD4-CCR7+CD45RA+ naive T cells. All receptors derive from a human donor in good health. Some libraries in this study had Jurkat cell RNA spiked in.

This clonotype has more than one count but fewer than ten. CDR3 in DNA: TGTGCCAGCAGCTCACAGGGGGGTCAGCCCCAGCATTTT. This gives the protein CASSSQGGQPQHF. The chain joins TRBV4-2 to TRBJ1-5; TRBD1 aligns across 8 bases. Trimming at V came to 5 bases and at J to 6 bases, leaving 3 bases not matched to a gene. The CDR3 spans 13 residues. Germline CDR1 and CDR2: LGHNA and YNFKEQ.

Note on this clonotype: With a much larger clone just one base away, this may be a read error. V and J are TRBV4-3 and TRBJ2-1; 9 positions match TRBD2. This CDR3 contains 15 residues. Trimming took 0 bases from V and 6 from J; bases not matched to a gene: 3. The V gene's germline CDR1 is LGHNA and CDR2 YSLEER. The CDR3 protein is CASSQDDSGGNEQFF. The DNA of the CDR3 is TGCGCCAGCAGCCAAGATGATAGCGGGGGCAATGAGCAGTTCTTC.

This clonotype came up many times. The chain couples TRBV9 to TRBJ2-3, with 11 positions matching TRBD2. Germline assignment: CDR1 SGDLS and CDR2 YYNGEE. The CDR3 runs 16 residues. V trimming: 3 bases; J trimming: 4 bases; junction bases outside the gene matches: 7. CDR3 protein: CASSELSGGAADTQYF. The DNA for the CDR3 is TGTGCCAGCAGCGAACTTAGCGGGGGGGCCGCAGATACGCAGTATTTT. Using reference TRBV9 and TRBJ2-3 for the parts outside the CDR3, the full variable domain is DSGVTQTPKHLITATGQRVTLRCSPRSGDLSVYWYQQSLDQGLQFLIQYYNGEERAKGNILERFSAQQFPDLHSELNLSSLELGDSALYFCASSELSGGAADTQYFGPGTRLTVL.

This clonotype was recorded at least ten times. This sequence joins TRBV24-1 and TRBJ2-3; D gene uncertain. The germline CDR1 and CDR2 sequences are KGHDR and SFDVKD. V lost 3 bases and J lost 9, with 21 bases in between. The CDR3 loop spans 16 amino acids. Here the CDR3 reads CATSDHQEPYARTQYF. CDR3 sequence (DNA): TGTGCCACCAGTGATCATCAGGAACCATACGCTAGGACGCAGTATTTT.

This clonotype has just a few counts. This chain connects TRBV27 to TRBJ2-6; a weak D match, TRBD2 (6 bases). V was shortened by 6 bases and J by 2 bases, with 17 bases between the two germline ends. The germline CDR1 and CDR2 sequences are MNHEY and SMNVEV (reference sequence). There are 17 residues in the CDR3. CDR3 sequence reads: CASSPRDPVAGANVLTF. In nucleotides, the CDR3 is TGTGCCAGCAGCCCGCGGGACCCCGTTGCTGGGGCCAACGTCCTGACTTTC.

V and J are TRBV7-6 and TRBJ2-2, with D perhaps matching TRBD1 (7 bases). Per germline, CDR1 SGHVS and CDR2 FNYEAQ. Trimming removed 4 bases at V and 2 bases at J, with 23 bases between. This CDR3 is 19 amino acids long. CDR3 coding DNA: TGTGCCAGCAGCTCCCCTAGCGAAACAGGGGTAATTAACACCGGGGAGCTGTTTTTT. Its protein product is CASSSPSETGVINTGELFF.

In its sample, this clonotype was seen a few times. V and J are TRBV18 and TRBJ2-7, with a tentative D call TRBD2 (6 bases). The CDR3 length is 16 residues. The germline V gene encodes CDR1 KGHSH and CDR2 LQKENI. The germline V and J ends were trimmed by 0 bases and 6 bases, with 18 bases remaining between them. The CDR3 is CASSPPVAGPSSEQYF. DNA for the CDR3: TGTGCCAGCTCACCACCGGTCGCGGGGCCCTCGTCCGAGCAGTACTTC.

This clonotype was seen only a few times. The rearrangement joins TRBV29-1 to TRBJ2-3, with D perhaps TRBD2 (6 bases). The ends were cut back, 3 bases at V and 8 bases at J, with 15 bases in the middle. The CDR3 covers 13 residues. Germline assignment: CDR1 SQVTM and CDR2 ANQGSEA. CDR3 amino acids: CSVDLGEEVTQYF. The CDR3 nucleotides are TGCAGCGTTGATCTGGGGGAGGAGGTTACGCAGTATTTT.